Below, one T cell receptor (beta chain) is given with its context. Its antigen is not yet known. Per-base qualities were not stored, and no clone one base away is much larger. The protocol used for the library was the immunoSEQ multiplex PCR assay. For the multiplex PCR, a mixture combining 60 forward primers for TCR Vbeta segments and 13 reverse primers for TCR Jbeta segments was used. The CDR3 region of rearranged TCR beta genes was amplified from genomic DNA by a multiplex PCR assay. The amplified TCR beta libraries were sequenced on the Illumina HiSeq System as 87-base-pair reads. The authors' pipeline ran thus. A later analysis counted tens of millions of unique TCR beta chains across the 650 to 700 repertoires, and some 11 million of these chains were shared by at least two donors. Raw reads were error-corrected and collapsed into unique sequences with a nearest-neighbor algorithm that merged closely related sequences to remove PCR and sequencing errors. CDR3 sequences were aligned to IMGT reference sequences to assign V, D and J gene segments. For a sequence to be retained, at least a six-nucleotide match to both a V gene segment and a J gene segment was required. A rearrangement counted as productive if the CDR3 had no stop codons and remained in frame with V and J, and every other rearrangement counted as non-productive. Following IMGT convention, CDR3 was defined as the stretch from the second conserved V-encoded cysteine to the conserved J-encoded phenylalanine. Sequences without an unambiguous match to a single V gene segment were excluded from the earlier analysis of 500 to 700 of the donors. In an earlier analysis of approximately 500 of the donors, a V segment was called functional when productive rearrangements were above 56.7%, and segregating when the standard deviation between donors exceeded 5%. To diagnose cytomegalovirus status from the catalog of TCR beta chain sequences, a statistical classification framework was built. V and J gene assignment, in a later analysis, came from comparing TCR nucleotide sequences with IMGT/GENE-DB human TR gene sequences. In a later analysis, CDR3 sequences and most-parsimonious VDJ recombination scenarios were assigned using the TCRdist pipeline. In a later analysis, each TCR beta chain was defined by its CDR3 amino acid sequence together with its V-gene family, and reads lacking a unique V-gene family were excluded. A later analysis removed 500 to 650 highly shared, low-generation-probability nucleotide sequences to deal with suspected cross-contamination and a sequencing artifact. A later analysis calculated a clonal expansion index for each public chain from normalized within-repertoire ranks of inferred template counts. In a later analysis, generation probabilities were computed with a VDJ recombination model fitted to out-of-frame rearrangements, and the resulting probabilities were checked against IGoR. In a later analysis, hypergeometric tests were used to score TCR-TCR, TCR-HLA and TCR-CMV co-occurrence, with a repertoire-size bias correction applied to TCR pairs. A later analysis estimated false discovery rates by permuting HLA or CMV assignments 20 times. In a later analysis, co-occurring TCRs were grouped using DBSCAN, with TCRdist sequence similarity added in when clustering inside HLA-allele-positive subsets. For co-occurrence clustering, repertoires with fewer than 30,000 or more than 120,000 public chains were excluded, along with roughly 5 repertoires with anomalous nucleotide sharing. The immuneACCESS repertoire file appears here via TCRdb, limited to in-frame rearrangements. These files lack a portion of the clones; in checked studies, under half of the deficit traces to unresolved V genes, and the cause of the others is not known. That table gives V, J and clone size, and the DNA gave D and trimming. In all, the sample holds tens of thousands of clones, and 10% of those were seen once. The ten largest clonotypes hold roughly a quarter of the sample.

Including cysteine and phenylalanine, the CDR3 has 17 amino acids. Of all the DNA, just the CDR3 is kept, 51 bases in frame from base 1. According to the germline V gene, CDR1 reads MGHRA and CDR2 reads YSYEKL. V was cut back by 7 bases and J by 9 bases, leaving a gap of 25 bases between them. The data derive from a study of cytomegalovirus exposure and HLA in healthy donors (dated by TCRdb to between 2016 and 2019). About the full investigation: According to an earlier analysis of around 600 of the donors, some 180 million T cells yielded 117 million unique TCR beta sequences and about 300 Gb of sequence data. Typing coverage varied by locus: 629-630 donors for A, B, C, DRB1 and DQB1; more than 500 for DQA1; approximately 610 for DPA1; approximately 490 for DPB1. Approximately 310 gigabases of sequencing data and approximately 85 million unique TCR sequences were included in an early release covering several hundred HLA-typed donors. A handful of DR-DQ haplotypes were handled as single units for association and clustering because linkage in the cohort was strong. All discovery cohort repertoires had been generated using a single sequencing platform. Donor age, sex, ethnicity and CMV serostatus were compiled together with the repertoire data. Of the approximately 370 genotyped donors, 81% were placed in the genetic ancestry cluster associated with self-reported Caucasian donors. The later analysis used no new phenotypic data to find candidate immune exposures, relying instead on TCR beta sequences and their occurrence across donors. Genome-wide SNP genotypes for about 65% of the roughly 700 donors were used in a later genetic analysis, which treated that subset as a discovery cohort. The study aimed to test whether signatures of past pathogen exposure could be identified by cataloging public T cell receptors. An earlier analysis of 587 of the donors used high-throughput TCR beta sequencing to judge whether each TCR beta V gene segment behaved as functional or pseudogenic. A separate validation cohort of about 110 different subjects was used in addition to the approximately 640-subject first cohort. A later analysis re-examined previously published TCR beta repertoires from more than 550 donors and added high-resolution HLA genotyping to investigate patterns of TCR occurrence. Among roughly 400 genotyped donors of the cohort, an average of around 250,000 unique TCR beta nucleotide sequences was sequenced per donor, of which 15% to 20% were non-productive. To predict cytomegalovirus infection status, the study combined high-throughput TCR immunosequencing, statistical association of individual TCRs with disease status, and machine learning. HLA typing included class I and class II loci at four-digit resolution. Using immunosequencing, the study profiled T cell repertoires from 500 to 800 subjects and related those repertoires to cytomegalovirus serostatus. General conclusions and limits of the study: Because the 87-base-pair reads could not distinguish some IMGT-functional V segments, including TRBV6-2 and TRBV6-3, those segments were excluded. A few of the identified cytomegalovirus-associated TCR beta chains were confirmed in vitro to be specific for cytomegalovirus antigens. A later genetic analysis associated a missense DCLRE1C variant with V-gene and J-gene trimming of TCR beta chains, and an independent cohort replicated the association. The study listed approximately 150 TCR beta chains as associated with cytomegalovirus. An earlier analysis of approximately 530 of the donors showed that most TCR beta V segments appeared in productive rearrangements either about 90% or about 30% of the time, which broadly matched IMGT annotations. Most CMV-associated TCR beta chains appeared to be HLA-restricted in a later analysis, and the HLA associations seemed to be driven largely by CMV exposure. In a later analysis, 16,951 TCR beta sequences were associated with specific HLA alleles at a false discovery rate of 0.05. Linkage disequilibrium might explain the correlated functional status among segregating V segments, but an unknown experimental factor could not be excluded. The cohort was sequenced for TCR beta chains only, and without alpha or paired-chain data the features that could be detected were limited. Compared with equally common non-associated chains, HLA-associated TCR beta chains in a later analysis were more clonally expanded and had lower generation probabilities. The classifier was reported to diagnose cytomegalovirus status with high specificity and sensitivity in both the original cohort and the validation cohort. In a later genetic analysis, fewer N-insertions in productive TCRs were reported among donors in an Asian-associated ancestry cluster than the roughly 700-donor mean. Immune exposure information for the cohort was limited to CMV serostatus. Strong co-occurrence of HLA alleles, especially DR and DQ, made assigning TCR associations to individual alleles difficult. The sequencing pipeline was judged likely to have produced a cluster of highly shared sequence variants as a technical artifact. Because counts were too low, 15 to 20 rarely observed V segments, including chromosome 9 orphons, were left out of the earlier analysis of 587 of the donors. A further reported finding was that TCR beta sequences accurately predicted the HLA-A and HLA-B alleles for most subjects in the first cohort. According to a later analysis, parvovirus B19, influenza, CMV and Epstein-Barr virus appeared linked to several top co-occurrence clusters. Sequencing depth was assumed to be roughly uniform across donors in the presence/absence analyses, though that assumption may not hold. It was suggested by the authors that the approach could potentially be generalized to other disease states and immunological phenotypes. Across donors, most TCR sequences were observed very rarely, whereas some public TCRs were present in many individuals. Because HLA typing was missing for some donors at each locus, association tests included only the typed subset. According to a later analysis, TCR association rates differed among HLA loci, with DRB1 alleles showing the most associated TCRs and HLA-C alleles showing the fewest.

The cohort consisted of hundreds of healthy bone marrow donors. At the time of sampling, all cohort members were nominally healthy, though unrecorded immune exposures were likely present. The donor was CMV seropositive and was included in the group of 250 to 350 seropositive cohort members. A peripheral blood sample was collected from each donor, and TCR beta sequencing was performed on peripheral blood mononuclear cells. Genomic DNA was extracted from the blood cell samples with the Qiagen DNeasy Blood Extraction Kit. The sequenced material came from PBMCs. The TCR sequence derives from a man aged 60-69 years in good health and CMV-seropositive. The receptor chain draws on TRBV4-1 and TRBJ1-6; TRBD1 is possibly the D segment (5 matching bases). The CDR3 reads as follows: CASTKGYIGGGSSPLHF. The nucleotide sequence reads TGCGCCAGCACCAAGGGCTATATCGGGGGAGGGAGTTCACCCCTCCACTTT.